This entry features one T cell receptor (beta chain) sequence. Its binding antigen is unknown. No much larger clonotype is one base removed from it; base qualities were not supplied. These data come from a study of blood T cell repertoires in COVID-19 (dated by TCRdb to about 2020). Turning to the overall study: Samples from collaborators originated in the United States, Italy and Spain and spanned both the acute and convalescent phases of COVID-19. The material from the prospective study consisted of cDNA or gDNA derived from T cells, B-cell-depleted T cells, or PBMCs. Subjects who had been exposed to COVID-19, were actively infected with it, or had recovered from it provided the deeply sampled blood TCRbeta repertoires that made up the dataset. The repertoires were made available in a free public database intended to serve as a resource for research on the immune response to SARS-CoV-2. The samples were drawn from two sources: the first 160 participants of the ongoing ImmuneRACE study, and 950 to 1,500 subjects contributed by 6 global collaborators. The sample metadata nearly always contained a de-identified subject ID, COVID-19 status, age in years and sex. Where available, HLA class I and class II types were obtained from metadata supplied by the sample provider rather than from assay-based typing. What the study reported, not specific to this receptor: Clinical and demographic metadata were provided uncurated, with the amount varying by source and participant.

The immunoSEQ Assay, a bias-controlled multiplex PCR, was used to amplify TCRbeta CDR3 regions from genomic DNA. The paper's data handling went like this. Nucleated cell counts per sample were estimated from amplification of reference gene primers within the assay. To quantify the absolute abundance of each unique TCRbeta CDR3 rearrangement, sequence reads were collapsed and filtered. For each sample, productive Simpson clonality was calculated as the square root of Simpson's diversity index across productive rearrangements. TCRdb provides this immuneACCESS table in a form limited to in-frame rearrangements. Some clones are lacking; in checked studies, under half of them reflect an unresolved V gene, and why the rest are absent is not known. The V and J calls and clone size come from that table; D and trimming were worked out from the DNA. Recorded for this sample are around 380,000 clones; 81% of them occurred a single time. Of the sample, around 1% falls within the top ten clones.

The CDR1 and CDR2 encoded by the germline V gene (reference sequence) are MNHEY and SMNVEV. The cysteine opens and the phenylalanine closes a CDR3 of 16 amino acids. Of the read, only the CDR3 DNA is kept; its 48 bases are in frame from base 1. Here V drops 1 base and J drops 3 bases, and the junction holds 6 bases not matched to any gene. Each collaborating institution followed its own protocols to collect whole blood in K2EDTA tubes. Collaborator samples were shipped for TCRbeta analysis as frozen whole blood, isolated PBMCs, or DNA extracted from either sample type. This sequence originates from a human donor with acute or convalescent COVID-19. The donor label of this sample is uncertain. In this chain, TRBV27 is recombined with TRBJ1-1; TRBD1 lines up with 9 middle nucleotides. Sequenced sample: peripheral blood. This receptor has the CDR3 CASSLWGQGGDTEAFF. The sequenced DNA: TGTGCCAGCAGTTTATGGGGACAGGGAGGGGACACTGAAGCTTTCTTT.